What follows are 32 T cell receptor beta chains derived from one specimen sequenced in a study of blood T cell repertoires in COVID-19. TCRdb's table, derived via immunoSEQ multiplex PCR, lists solely in-frame clones and lacks some. The sample carries 80,000 or so clones, about nine tenths recorded once. The sequenced sample consisted of peripheral blood. The receptors were sampled from a woman aged 60-75 years with acute or convalescent COVID-19.

The V call is TRBV6-5, the J call TRBJ1-4; 8 bases are a match to TRBD1. Trimming cost V 8 bases and J 7 bases; bases outside gene matches: 12. This CDR3 is built from 15 residues. Germline lookup yields CDR1 MNHEY and CDR2 SVGAGI. This CDR3 is CASREYGTGGEKLFF. The CDR3 coding sequence is TGTGCCAGCCGGGAGTATGGGACAGGAGGTGAAAAACTGTTTTTT.

The chain has TRBV4-3 and TRBJ2-7, with D possibly matching TRBD2 (6 bases). Deletions cut 1 base from V and 0 bases from J, with 10 bases between. Germline V gene lookup returns CDR1 LGHNA and CDR2 YSLEER. This CDR3 has 15 residues. As DNA, the CDR3 is TGCGCCAGCAGCCAAGGGGCTAGCGCCTCCTACGAGCAGTACTTC. Protein: CASSQGASASYEQYF.

DNA for the CDR3: TGTGCCAGCAGTTTAAGGGAGCCGTCTGAAGCTTTCTTT. Its protein product is CASSLREPSEAFF. V gene TRBV12-3 or TRBV12-4 combines with J gene TRBJ1-1, with D uncertain. CDR3 length: 13 residues. V lost 2 bases and J 6 bases, leaving 10 bases between the germline ends.

This clone showed up just a few times. Other DNA sequences of this sample code for an identical CDR3. The rearrangement links TRBV12-3 or TRBV12-4 to TRBJ1-6; D not resolved. Trimming took 3 bases from V and 10 from J, leaving 7 bases between them. CDR3 size: 12 residues. The CDR3 DNA sequence: TGTGCCAGCAGTTTCTCCGGGTCACCCCTCCACTTT. This codes for CASSFSGSPLHF.

The rearrangement links TRBV28 to TRBJ2-5; 7 bases are a match to TRBD2. J gave up 5 bases and V 5 bases, and 11 bases lay outside the gene matches. CDR3 length: 15 amino acids. Germline values: CDR1 MDHEN, CDR2 SYDVKM. The CDR3 nucleotides are TGTGCCAGCAGTAGCCTTGGGGGGGGGAGTGAGACCCAGTACTTC. Its protein product is CASSSLGGGSETQYF.

Here the CDR3 DNA reads TGTGCCAGCAGTTACGGAAGACAGTCCGTTAGGCTGTTTTTT. Translation gives CASSYGRQSVRLFF. V gene TRBV6-5 combines with J gene TRBJ1-4, with TRBD1 as a possible D gene (5 bases). CDR3 length equals 14 residues. Germline V gene lookup returns CDR1 MNHEY and CDR2 SVGAGI. V lost 2 bases to trimming and J lost 14 bases, with 18 bases between them.

The rearrangement joins TRBV28 to TRBJ1-4; TRBD1 is a possible D gene (5 bases). Trimming removed 7 bases from V and 10 bases from J, with 19 bases in between. The CDR3 consists of 14 residues. The germline gives CDR1 MDHEN, CDR2 SYDVKM. The DNA for the CDR3 is TGTGCCAGCACACCTACGGGGGAGTCGGGAAAACTGTTTTTT. It yields the protein CASTPTGESGKLFF. Variable domain in full (rest from reference TRBV28 and TRBJ1-4): DVKVTQSSRYLVKRTGEKVFLECVQDMDHENMFWYRQDPGLGLRLIYFSYDVKMKEKGDIPEGYSVSREKKERFSLILESASTNQTSMYLCASTPTGESGKLFFGSGTQLSVL.

The table lists this clone with a count of one. The chain has TRBV10-3 and TRBJ2-3; a possible D gene is TRBD1 (8 bases). CDR3 length equals 15 residues. Trimming took off 10 bases at V and 2 bases at J, with 19 bases between the two ends. Germline CDR1 reads ENHRY; CDR2 reads SYGVKD. This CDR3 is CATRGLAEATDTQYF. Written as DNA, the CDR3 is TGTGCCACCAGGGGGCTAGCGGAGGCCACAGATACGCAGTATTTT.

This chain joins TRBV5-1 and TRBJ2-5; D unresolved. V was clipped by 4 bases and J by 0 bases, with 4 bases between them. Looked up from germline, CDR1 is SGHRS and CDR2 is YFSETQ. The CDR3 runs 12 residues. CDR3 protein: CASSLYQETQYF. The CDR3 DNA reads as TGCGCCAGCAGCCTGTACCAAGAGACCCAGTACTTC.

V usage is TRBV7-9 and J usage is TRBJ2-5, with D perhaps TRBD2 (6 bases). Germline lookup yields CDR1 SEHNR and CDR2 FQNEAQ (reference sequence). V was pared by 4 bases and J by 2 bases, with 11 bases between. This CDR3 comprises 14 residues. CDR3 nucleotides: TGTGCCAGCAGCTCCGGGAGTCGGCAAGAGACCCAGTACTTC. Protein product: CASSSGSRQETQYF. The full variable domain, its missing parts supplied by reference TRBV7-9 and TRBJ2-5, is DTGVSQNPRHKITKRGQNVTFRCDPISEHNRLYWYRQTLGQGPEFLTYFQNEAQLEKSRLLSDRFSAERPKGSFSTLEIQRTEQGDSAMYLCASSSGSRQETQYFGPGTRLLVL.

J is TRBJ2-1 and V is TRBV12-3 or TRBV12-4, with D hard to call. The CDR3 is 12 residues long. The V and J ends lost 3 bases and 10 bases respectively, with 10 bases between them. The CDR3, as DNA: TGTGCCAGCAGTTTTGAGTTTTTGGAGCAGTTCTTC. Translating it yields CASSFEFLEQFF.

In this sample, this clone turned up once. The chain combines TRBV18 with TRBJ2-3; tentatively, D is TRBD1 (6 bases). CDR1 is KGHSH and CDR2 is LQKENI in the germline V gene. Trimming shortened V by 6 bases and J by 6 bases, and 13 bases separated the two germline ends. The CDR3 has 13 amino acids. For the CDR3, the DNA is TGTGCCAGCTCGACAGGAGATGGGGATACGCAGTATTTT. Amino acid sequence: CASSTGDGDTQYF.

The chain recombines TRBV3-1 (or the pseudogene TRBV3-2) with TRBJ2-5; D possibly corresponds to TRBD1 (7 bases). Germline V CDR1 and CDR2: LGHDT, YNNKEL (reference sequence). Trimming shortened V by 0 bases and J by 5 bases, and 13 bases separated the two germline ends. CDR3 length equals 15 residues. The CDR3 nucleotides are TGTGCCAGCAGCCAAGACGTGGCAGGGGGGGAGACCCAGTACTTC. It encodes CASSQDVAGGETQYF.

This clone was seen just once. This chain connects TRBV4-3 to TRBJ1-1; D not resolved. CDR3 length: 15 residues. Germline CDR1 and CDR2: LGHNA and YSLEER. V shed 4 bases and J shed 4 bases, with 16 bases lying between them. CDR3 DNA sequence: TGCGCCAGCAGCCGAAGAATGACTGCCGTCACTGAAGCTTTCTTT. Residues: CASSRRMTAVTEAFF.

Here the CDR3 DNA reads TGTGCCAGCAGTTTAGGGGACAGGGCTAATGAAAAACTGTTTTTT. Protein: CASSLGDRANEKLFF. This sequence joins TRBV28 and TRBJ1-4, with 9 bases identical to TRBD1. V lost 2 bases and J lost 3; bases outside the gene matches: 1. The germline CDR1 and CDR2 sequences are MDHEN and SYDVKM. The CDR3 covers 15 residues.

CDR3 protein: CASSTPGQGGREQYF. The CDR3 DNA reads TGTGCCAGTAGTACGCCGGGACAGGGGGGGCGCGAGCAGTACTTC. The chain uses TRBV19 and TRBJ2-7; TRBD1 agrees at 11 bases. The junction had 8 bases not matched to a gene; V was cut back by 4 bases and J by 6 bases. Germline V lookup: CDR1 LNHDA, CDR2 SQIVND (reference sequence). The CDR3 is made up of 15 amino acids.

The chain recombines TRBV13 with TRBJ1-6, with a tentative D call TRBD1 (5 bases). V gave up 5 bases and J gave up 8 bases, with 19 bases separating them. There are 16 residues in the CDR3. CDR1 is PRHDT and CDR2 is FYEKMQ in the germline V gene (reference sequence). The CDR3 reads CASSLRGLPSYSPLHF. The CDR3 DNA sequence: TGTGCCAGCAGCCTAAGGGGACTCCCTAGCTATTCACCCCTCCACTTT.

This clone was counted a single time. DNA of the CDR3: TGTGCCAGCAGCTTAGCCTTACCTCATCAGGTTGGGTCTGGAAACACCATATATTTT. This translates into CASSLALPHQVGSGNTIYF. V usage is TRBV7-2 and J usage is TRBJ1-3; D is unclear. Per germline, CDR1 SGHTA and CDR2 FQGNSA. Deletions cut 0 bases from V and 1 base from J, with 19 bases between. The CDR3 extends over 19 amino acids.

The V and J genes are TRBV6-2 or TRBV6-3 and TRBJ2-5, with 10 bases fitting TRBD2. This CDR3 contains 18 residues. Germline CDR1 is MNHEY and CDR2 is SVGEGT. J was trimmed by 4 bases and V by 1 base; bases with no gene match: 12. The CDR3 here is CASSYLSASGSEGETQYF. In nucleotides, the CDR3 is TGTGCCAGCAGTTACTTGTCGGCTAGCGGGAGTGAAGGAGAGACCCAGTACTTC.

The genes are TRBV5-1 and TRBJ2-7; D is possibly TRBD1 (5 bases). This CDR3 spans 15 amino acids. CDR1 is SGHRS and CDR2 is YFSETQ in the germline V gene. V lost 1 base and J lost 3, with 14 bases in between. CDR3 residues: CASSLNTGPNYEQYF. The CDR3 coding sequence is TGCGCCAGCAGCTTGAACACAGGCCCCAACTACGAGCAGTACTTC.

This clone was found once. The chain is built from TRBV19 and TRBJ1-3, with a possible D match to TRBD1 (6 bases). V lost 7 bases, J lost 0 bases, and 13 bases lay in between. Germline V gene data show CDR1 as LNHDA and CDR2 as SQIVND (reference sequence). The CDR3 sequence is 15 residues long. CDR3 loop: CASTPGADSGNTIYF. The CDR3 DNA reads as TGTGCCAGTACCCCAGGGGCGGACTCTGGAAACACCATATATTTT.

CDR3 sequence (DNA): TGCGCCAGCTCGCCTCTGACAGGGGGCAATGAAAAACTGTTTTTT. Translated: CASSPLTGGNEKLFF. The genes are TRBV5-1 and TRBJ1-4, with 10 bases aligning to TRBD1. Looked up from germline, CDR1 is SGHRS and CDR2 is YFSETQ. With V trimmed by 7 bases and J by 5 bases, 8 bases remained unmatched. The CDR3 extends over 15 amino acids.

This chain uses TRBV18 with TRBJ1-6, with D uncertain. This CDR3 region has 16 residues. Germline CDR1 reads KGHSH; CDR2 reads LQKENI. V was shortened by 0 bases and J by 6 bases, with 12 bases between the two germline ends. For the CDR3, the DNA is TGTGCCAGCTCACCACCGAACAGCCAGACTAATTCACCCCTCCACTTT. Translated: CASSPPNSQTNSPLHF.

This clone was counted only a few times. The V and J genes are TRBV5-1 and TRBJ1-2; 7 bases are shared with TRBD1. CDR1 and CDR2 (germline): SGHRS, YFSETQ. Trimming took 0 bases from V and 5 from J; bases not matched to a gene: 10. The CDR3 sequence is 16 residues long. The CDR3: CASSLASDRTAYGYTF. In DNA form, the CDR3 reads TGCGCCAGCAGCTTGGCATCGGACAGGACTGCTTATGGCTACACCTTC.

The rearrangement links TRBV11-2 to TRBJ2-1; D is possibly TRBD2 (6 bases). Germline lookup yields CDR1 SGHAT and CDR2 FQNNGV. Trimming shortened V by 5 bases and J by 9 bases, and 8 bases separated the two germline ends. CDR3 length: 11 residues. CDR3 amino acids: CASSLSGEQFF. In DNA form, the CDR3 reads TGTGCCAGCAGCCTTAGCGGTGAGCAGTTCTTC.

The V call is TRBV7-3, the J call TRBJ1-2, with D maybe TRBD1 (6 bases). Deletions cut 6 bases from V and 8 bases from J, with 16 bases between. Germline V gives CDR1 SGHTA, CDR2 FQGTGA. The CDR3 consists of 13 residues. CDR3: CASSRTGGGGYTF. CDR3 DNA: TGTGCCAGCAGTCGAACCGGTGGGGGCGGCTACACCTTC.

The chain combines TRBV7-9 with TRBJ1-5; 10 bases align to TRBD1. Germline-derived CDR1 and CDR2 are SEHNR and FQNEAQ (reference sequence). The CDR3 is 15 amino acids. V shed 5 bases, J shed 4 bases, and the junction held 5 bases outside the gene matches. CDR3 sequence reads: CASSIGTGVNQPQHF. In nucleotides, the CDR3 is TGTGCCAGCAGCATCGGGACAGGGGTAAATCAGCCCCAGCATTTT.

Remarks on this clone: Other DNA sequences of this sample code for an identical CDR3. The V call is TRBV11-3, the J call TRBJ2-1; maybe TRBD2 (6 bases). Germline assignment: CDR1 SGHNT and CDR2 YENEEA. The CDR3 sequence is 15 residues long. The ends were cut back, 0 bases at V and 2 bases at J, with 8 bases in the middle. CDR3 nucleotides: TGTGCCAGCAGCTTAGAGGGGGGACCCTACAATGAGCAGTTCTTC. Translating it yields CASSLEGGPYNEQFF.

V and J are TRBV28 and TRBJ2-7; tentative D call: TRBD2 (5 bases). Germline CDR1 and CDR2: MDHEN and SYDVKM. V lost 6 bases and J 7 bases, leaving 16 bases between the germline ends. This CDR3 has 13 residues. The CDR3 loop is CASRSWPRGEQYF. CDR3 DNA sequence: TGTGCCAGCAGGAGTTGGCCCCGGGGAGAGCAGTACTTC.

V and J are TRBV5-4 and TRBJ2-2; 7 nucleotides align to TRBD1. This CDR3 region has 16 residues. V trimming: 3 bases; J trimming: 1 base; junction bases outside the gene matches: 6. Germline V gene sequence: CDR1 SGHNT, CDR2 YYREEE (reference sequence). The CDR3 loop is CASSSLTGWNTGELFF. CDR3 in DNA: TGTGCCAGCAGCTCGCTGACAGGGTGGAACACCGGGGAGCTGTTTTTT.

This clone came up a few times. This chain connects TRBV7-9 to TRBJ2-1; D perhaps matches TRBD2 (5 bases). Germline loops: CDR1 SEHNR, CDR2 FQNEAQ (reference sequence). The CDR3 sequence is 14 residues long. V lost 5 bases to trimming and J lost 5 bases, with 13 bases between them. CDR3 loop: CASSPPSGHNEQFF. CDR3 DNA: TGTGCCAGCAGCCCGCCCAGCGGTCACAATGAGCAGTTCTTC.

This chain uses TRBV5-6 with TRBJ1-2; possible D gene TRBD1, 5 bases. CDR3 length equals 14 residues. Per germline, CDR1 SGHDT and CDR2 YYEEEE. V gave up 2 bases and J gave up 8 bases, with 16 bases separating them. This CDR3 is CASSFNGGVAGYTF. As DNA, the CDR3 is TGTGCCAGCAGCTTTAATGGAGGGGTTGCGGGCTACACCTTC.